This TCR beta chain was recovered during a study of PD-L1 blockade in urothelial cancer. Turning to the study itself: It was at 3 weeks (second dose) and 6 weeks after treatment start that blood was analyzed.

CDR3 size: 15 residues. V lost 5 bases and J lost 7; bases outside the gene matches: 8. The germline gives CDR1 SGDLS, CDR2 YYNGEE. Synthetic TCR analog templates were added to each PCR reaction. The method was immunoSEQ multiplex PCR; TCRdb's version includes in-frame clones alone and lacks a portion of them. The table lists roughly 42,000 clones, roughly 80% of them singletons, with around 2.5% in the top ten. This sequence was found in a man in his sixties or seventies with urothelial cancer. Sequencing used PBMCs, obtained around atezolizumab (anti-PD-L1) treatment. The rearrangement links TRBV9 to TRBJ2-1; TRBD2 aligns across 11 bases. CDR3 in DNA: TGTGCCAGCAGAGAACTAGCGGGAGCCGGTAATGAGCAGTTCTTC. Translated: CASRELAGAGNEQFF.